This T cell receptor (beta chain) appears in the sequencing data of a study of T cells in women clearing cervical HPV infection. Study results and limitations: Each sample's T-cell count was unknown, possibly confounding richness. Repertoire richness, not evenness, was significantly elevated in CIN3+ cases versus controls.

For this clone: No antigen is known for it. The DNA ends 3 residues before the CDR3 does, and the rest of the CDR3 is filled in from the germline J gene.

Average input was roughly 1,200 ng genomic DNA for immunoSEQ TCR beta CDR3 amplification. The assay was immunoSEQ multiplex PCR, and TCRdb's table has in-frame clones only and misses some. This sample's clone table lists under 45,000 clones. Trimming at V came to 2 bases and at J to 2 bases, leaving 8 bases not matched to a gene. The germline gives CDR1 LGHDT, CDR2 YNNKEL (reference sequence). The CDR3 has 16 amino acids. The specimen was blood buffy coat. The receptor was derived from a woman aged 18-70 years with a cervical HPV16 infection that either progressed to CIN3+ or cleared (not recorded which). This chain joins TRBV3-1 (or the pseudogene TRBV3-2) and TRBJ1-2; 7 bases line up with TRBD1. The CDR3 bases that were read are TGTGCCAGCAGCCAACTCGGGCGGGACAGCAACTATGGC. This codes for CASSQLGRDSNYG. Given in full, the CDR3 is CASSQLGRDSNYGYTF.